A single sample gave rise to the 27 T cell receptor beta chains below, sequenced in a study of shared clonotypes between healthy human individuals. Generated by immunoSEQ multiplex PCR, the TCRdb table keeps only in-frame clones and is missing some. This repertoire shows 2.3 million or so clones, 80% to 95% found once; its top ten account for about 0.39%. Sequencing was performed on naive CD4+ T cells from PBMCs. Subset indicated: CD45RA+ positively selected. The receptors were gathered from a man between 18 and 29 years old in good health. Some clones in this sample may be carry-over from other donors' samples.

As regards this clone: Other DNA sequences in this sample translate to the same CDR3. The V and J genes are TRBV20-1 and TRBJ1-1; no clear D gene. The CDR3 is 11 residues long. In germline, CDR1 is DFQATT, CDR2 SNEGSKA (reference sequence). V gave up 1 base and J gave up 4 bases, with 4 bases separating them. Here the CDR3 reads CSARGPTEAFF. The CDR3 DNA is TGCAGTGCTAGAGGGCCCACTGAAGCTTTCTTT.

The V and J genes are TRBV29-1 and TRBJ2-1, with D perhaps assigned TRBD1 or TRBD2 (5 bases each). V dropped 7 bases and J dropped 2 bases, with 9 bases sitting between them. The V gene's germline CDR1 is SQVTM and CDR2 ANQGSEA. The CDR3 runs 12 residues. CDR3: CSARGTYNEQFF. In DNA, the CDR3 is TGCAGCGCGAGGGGTACCTACAATGAGCAGTTCTTC.

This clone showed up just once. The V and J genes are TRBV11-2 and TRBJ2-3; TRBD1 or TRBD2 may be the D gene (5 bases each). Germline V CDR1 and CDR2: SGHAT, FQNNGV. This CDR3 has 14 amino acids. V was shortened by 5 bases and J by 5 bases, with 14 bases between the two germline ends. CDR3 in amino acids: CASSHGIQGDTQYF. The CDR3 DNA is TGTGCCAGCAGCCACGGGATTCAGGGAGATACGCAGTATTTT.

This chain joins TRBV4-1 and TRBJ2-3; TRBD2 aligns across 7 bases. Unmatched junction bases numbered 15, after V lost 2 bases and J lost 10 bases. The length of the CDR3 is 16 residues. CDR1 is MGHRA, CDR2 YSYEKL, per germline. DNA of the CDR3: TGCGCCAGCAGCCAATTAGATAGCGGGCTGGGGGGGTCGCAGTATTTT. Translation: CASSQLDSGLGGSQYF.

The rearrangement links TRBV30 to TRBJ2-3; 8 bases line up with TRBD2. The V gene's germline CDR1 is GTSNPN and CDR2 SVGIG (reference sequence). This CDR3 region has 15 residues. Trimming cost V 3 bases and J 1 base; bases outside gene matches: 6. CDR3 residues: CAWRGLVMGTDTQYF. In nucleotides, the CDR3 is TGTGCCTGGAGGGGACTAGTTATGGGCACAGATACGCAGTATTTT.

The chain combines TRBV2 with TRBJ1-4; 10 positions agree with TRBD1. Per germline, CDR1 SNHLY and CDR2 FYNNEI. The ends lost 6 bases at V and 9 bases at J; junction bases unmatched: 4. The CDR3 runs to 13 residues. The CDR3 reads CASSWGQGQKLFF. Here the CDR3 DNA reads TGTGCCAGCAGCTGGGGACAGGGGCAAAAACTGTTTTTT.

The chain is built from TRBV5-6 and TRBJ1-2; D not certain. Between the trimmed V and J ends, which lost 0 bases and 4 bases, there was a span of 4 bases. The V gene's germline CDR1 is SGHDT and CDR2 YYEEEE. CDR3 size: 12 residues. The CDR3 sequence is CASSLGPYGYTF. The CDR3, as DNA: TGTGCCAGCAGCTTGGGCCCCTATGGCTACACCTTC.

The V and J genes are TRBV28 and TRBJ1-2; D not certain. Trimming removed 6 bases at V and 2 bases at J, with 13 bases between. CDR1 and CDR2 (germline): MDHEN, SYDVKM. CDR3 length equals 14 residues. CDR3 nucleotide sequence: TGTGCCAGCAGAGCAACGACACCGAACTATGGCTACACCTTC. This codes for CASRATTPNYGYTF.

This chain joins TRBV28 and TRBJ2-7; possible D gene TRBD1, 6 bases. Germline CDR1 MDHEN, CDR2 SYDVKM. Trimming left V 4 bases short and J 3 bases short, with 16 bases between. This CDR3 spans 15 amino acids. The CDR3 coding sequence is TGTGCCAGCAGTTCCCCGGGACACCCGAACTACGAGCAGTACTTC. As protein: CASSSPGHPNYEQYF.

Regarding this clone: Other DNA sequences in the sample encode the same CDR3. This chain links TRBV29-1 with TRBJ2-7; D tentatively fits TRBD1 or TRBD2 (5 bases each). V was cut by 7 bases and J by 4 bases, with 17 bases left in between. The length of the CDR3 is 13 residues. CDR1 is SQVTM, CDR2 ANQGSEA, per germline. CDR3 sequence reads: CSATGQGGYEQYF. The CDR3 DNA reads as TGCAGCGCTACGGGGCAGGGTGGGTACGAGCAGTACTTC.

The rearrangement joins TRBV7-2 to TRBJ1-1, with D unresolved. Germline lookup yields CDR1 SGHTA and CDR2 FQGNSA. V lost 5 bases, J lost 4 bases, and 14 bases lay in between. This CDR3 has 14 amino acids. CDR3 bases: TGTGCCAGCAGCAGAGATGTGGTAGGCACTGAAGCTTTCTTT. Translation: CASSRDVVGTEAFF.

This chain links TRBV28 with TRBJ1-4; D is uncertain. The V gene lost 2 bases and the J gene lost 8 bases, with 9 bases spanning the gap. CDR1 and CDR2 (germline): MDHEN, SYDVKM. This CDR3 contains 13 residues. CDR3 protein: CASSLVGGEKLFF. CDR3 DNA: TGTGCCAGCAGTTTAGTAGGTGGGGAAAAACTGTTTTTT.

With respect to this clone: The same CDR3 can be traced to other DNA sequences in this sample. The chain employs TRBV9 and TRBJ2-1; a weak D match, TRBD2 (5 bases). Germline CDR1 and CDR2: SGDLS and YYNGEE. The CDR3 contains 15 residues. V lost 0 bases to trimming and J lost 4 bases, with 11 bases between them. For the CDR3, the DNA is TGTGCCAGCAGCGTAGCGGGGAGCGGATACAATGAGCAGTTCTTC. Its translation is CASSVAGSGYNEQFF.

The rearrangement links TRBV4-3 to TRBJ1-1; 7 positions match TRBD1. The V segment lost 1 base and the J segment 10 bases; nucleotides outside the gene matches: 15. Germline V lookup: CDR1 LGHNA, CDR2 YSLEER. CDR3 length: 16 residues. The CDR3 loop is CASSQGAPGTGVVAFF. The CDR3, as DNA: TGCGCCAGCAGCCAAGGTGCCCCGGGAACAGGGGTCGTAGCTTTCTTT.

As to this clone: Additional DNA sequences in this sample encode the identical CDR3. CDR3 nucleotides: TGCAGCGTATCCGGGACAGGGGATGAAAAACTGTTTTTT. This encodes CSVSGTGDEKLFF. The V call is TRBV29-1, the J call TRBJ1-4, with 10 bases matching TRBD1. V trimming: 6 bases; J trimming: 6 bases; junction bases outside the gene matches: 4. CDR3 length: 13 amino acids. Germline CDR1 and CDR2: SQVTM and ANQGSEA.

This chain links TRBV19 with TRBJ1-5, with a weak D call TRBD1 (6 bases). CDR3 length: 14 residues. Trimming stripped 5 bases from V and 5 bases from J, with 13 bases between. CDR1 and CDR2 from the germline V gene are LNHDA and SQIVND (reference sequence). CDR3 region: CASSPNRVHQPQHF. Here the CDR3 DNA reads TGTGCCAGTAGTCCAAACAGGGTTCATCAGCCCCAGCATTTT. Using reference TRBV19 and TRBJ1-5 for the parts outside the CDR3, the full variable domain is DGGITQSPKYLFRKEGQNVTLSCEQNLNHDAMYWYRQDPGQGLRLIYYSQIVNDFQKGDIAEGYSVSREKKESFPLTVTSAQKNPTAFYLCASSPNRVHQPQHFGDGTRLSIL.

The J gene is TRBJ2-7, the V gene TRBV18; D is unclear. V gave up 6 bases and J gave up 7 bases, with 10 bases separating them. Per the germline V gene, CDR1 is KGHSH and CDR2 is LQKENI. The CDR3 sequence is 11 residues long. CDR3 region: CASSLIQEQYF. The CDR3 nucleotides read TGTGCCAGCTCGCTCATACAGGAGCAGTACTTC.

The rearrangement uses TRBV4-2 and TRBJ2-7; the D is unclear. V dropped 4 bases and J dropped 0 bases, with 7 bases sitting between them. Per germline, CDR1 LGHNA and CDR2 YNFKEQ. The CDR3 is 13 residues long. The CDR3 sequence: CASSPLGSYEQYF. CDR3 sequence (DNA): TGTGCCAGCAGCCCCCTAGGCTCCTACGAGCAGTACTTC.

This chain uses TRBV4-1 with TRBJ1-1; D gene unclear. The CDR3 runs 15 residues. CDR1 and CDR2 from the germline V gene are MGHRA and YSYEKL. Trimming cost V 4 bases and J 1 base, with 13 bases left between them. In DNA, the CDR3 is TGCGCCAGCAGCCGATCCTCAAGTACGAACACTGAAGCTTTCTTT. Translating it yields CASSRSSSTNTEAFF.

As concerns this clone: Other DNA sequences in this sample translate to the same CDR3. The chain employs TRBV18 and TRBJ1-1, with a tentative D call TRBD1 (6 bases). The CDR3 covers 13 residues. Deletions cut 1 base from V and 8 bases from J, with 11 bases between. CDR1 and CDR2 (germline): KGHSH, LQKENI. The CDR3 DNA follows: TGTGCCAGCTCACCACTTACAGGGACCGAAGCTTTCTTT. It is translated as CASSPLTGTEAFF.

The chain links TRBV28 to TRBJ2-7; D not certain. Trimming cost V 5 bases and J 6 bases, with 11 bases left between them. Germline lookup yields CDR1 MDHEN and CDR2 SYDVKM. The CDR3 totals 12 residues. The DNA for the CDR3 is TGTGCCAGCAGTCACAGCGTGGGCGAGCAGTACTTC. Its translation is CASSHSVGEQYF.

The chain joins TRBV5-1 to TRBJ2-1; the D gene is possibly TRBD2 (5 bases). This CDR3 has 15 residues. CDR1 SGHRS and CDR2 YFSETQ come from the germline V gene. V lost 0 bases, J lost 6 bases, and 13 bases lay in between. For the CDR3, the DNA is TGCGCCAGCAGCTTGGCCGGGGTGGTGGGCAATGAGCAGTTCTTC. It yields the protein CASSLAGVVGNEQFF.

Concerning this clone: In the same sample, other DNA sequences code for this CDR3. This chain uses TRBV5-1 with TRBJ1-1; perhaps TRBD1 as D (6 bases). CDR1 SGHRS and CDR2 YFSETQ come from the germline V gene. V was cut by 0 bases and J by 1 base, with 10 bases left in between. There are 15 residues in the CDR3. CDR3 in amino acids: CASSLVGGANTEAFF. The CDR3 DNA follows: TGCGCCAGCAGCTTGGTTGGGGGCGCGAACACTGAAGCTTTCTTT. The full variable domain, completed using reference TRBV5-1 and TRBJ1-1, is KAGVTQTPRYLIKTRGQQVTLSCSPISGHRSVSWYQQTPGQGLQFLFEYFSETQRNKGNFPGRFSGRQFSNSRSEMNVSTLELGDSALYLCASSLVGGANTEAFFGQGTRLTVV.

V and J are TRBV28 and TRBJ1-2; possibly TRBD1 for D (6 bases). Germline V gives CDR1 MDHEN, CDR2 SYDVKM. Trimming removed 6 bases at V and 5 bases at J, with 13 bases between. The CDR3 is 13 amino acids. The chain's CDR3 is CASRPGGGYGYTF. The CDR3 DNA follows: TGTGCCAGCAGACCTGGGGGCGGATATGGCTACACCTTC.

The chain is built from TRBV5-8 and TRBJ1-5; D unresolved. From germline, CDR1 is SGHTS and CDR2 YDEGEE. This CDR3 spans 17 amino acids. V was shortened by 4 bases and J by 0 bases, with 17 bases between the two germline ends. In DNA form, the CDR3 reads TGTGCCAGCAGCGAAAGAGGGTTCATATATAGCAATCAGCCCCAGCATTTT. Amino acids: CASSERGFIYSNQPQHF.

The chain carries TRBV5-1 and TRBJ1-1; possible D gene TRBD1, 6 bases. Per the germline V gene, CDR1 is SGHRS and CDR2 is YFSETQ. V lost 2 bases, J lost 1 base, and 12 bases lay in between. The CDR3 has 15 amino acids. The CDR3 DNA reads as TGCGCCAGCAGCTTTAAACAGGGCGGGAACACTGAAGCTTTCTTT. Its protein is CASSFKQGGNTEAFF. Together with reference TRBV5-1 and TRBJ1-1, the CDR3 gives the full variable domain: KAGVTQTPRYLIKTRGQQVTLSCSPISGHRSVSWYQQTPGQGLQFLFEYFSETQRNKGNFPGRFSGRQFSNSRSEMNVSTLELGDSALYLCASSFKQGGNTEAFFGQGTRLTVV.

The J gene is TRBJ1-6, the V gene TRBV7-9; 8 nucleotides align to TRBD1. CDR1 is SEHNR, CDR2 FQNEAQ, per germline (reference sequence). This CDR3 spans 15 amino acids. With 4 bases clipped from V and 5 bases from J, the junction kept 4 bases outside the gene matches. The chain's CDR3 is CASSWTGTNNSPLHF. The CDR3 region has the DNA TGTGCCAGCAGCTGGACAGGGACGAATAATTCACCCCTCCACTTT. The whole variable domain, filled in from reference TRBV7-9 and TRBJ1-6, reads DTGVSQNPRHKITKRGQNVTFRCDPISEHNRLYWYRQTLGQGPEFLTYFQNEAQLEKSRLLSDRFSAERPKGSFSTLEIQRTEQGDSAMYLCASSWTGTNNSPLHFGNGTRLTVT.